A selection of T cell receptor beta chains follows, all from one sample in a study of shared clonotypes between healthy human individuals. Profiling relied on immunoSEQ multiplex PCR, and the TCRdb table lists in-frame clones only, not all of them. Altogether some 2.3 million clones are present, more than 85% being singletons, with the ten largest covering 0.3% to 0.4%. Sequences were obtained from naive CD4+ T cells from PBMCs. All receptors derive from a man younger than 35 in good health. Some clones in this sample may be carry-over from other donors' samples. Both conserved end residues are trimmed from each CDR3. Each record gives: CDR3 protein, D gene, V gene. The D gene is left open where the match is weak.

SVAGLAGPYEQY	TRBD2	TRBV29-1
ASSSPTGGGEQY	TRBD1	TRBV6-6
ASSDPVGVGYT	-	TRBV6-1
ASSLLLGRGHEQF	TRBD1	TRBV7-3
ASQKAAAGYGYT	-	TRBV9
ASSQGGTPYPDD	-	TRBV14
ASSKGGNQPQH	-	TRBV21-1
ASSPRDRANEQY	TRBD1	TRBV5-1
ASSLGQGGSYEQY	TRBD1	TRBV28
ASRPGRSDTDTQY	-	TRBV2
ATGPAGHQGNTIY	-	TRBV10-3
ASSRQGGQPQH	-	TRBV19
SPPSPGTKKLNTEAF	-	TRBV29-1
ASSIGRDRGSYEQY	TRBD1	TRBV19
ASSSTGGSHEQY	TRBD1	TRBV28
ASSYGIKGGEQY	-	TRBV19